This record looks at one TCR beta chain sequence and its context. No antigen is known for it. This sample is drawn from a study of blood T cells in healthy people across ages. V lost 5 bases to trimming and J lost 1 base; unmatched junction nucleotides: 6. Per the germline V gene, CDR1 is MNHEY and CDR2 is SMNVEV (reference sequence). CDR3 length: 16 residues. Findings and limits, study-wide: Donors of long life had a larger count of naive CD4+ cells and greater diversity than aged donors.

Donor samples were obtained from healthy Caucasian individuals from Russia, aged about 6 to 100. The use of a sample-barcoded 5' primer and a J-beta primer mix characterized a second PCR of about 7 to 12 cycles. Each TCR beta cDNA got a 12-nucleotide random molecular identifier. Using its own MiXCR run on the 5' RACE reads, TCRdb lists one record per CDR3 protein. The sample lists about 1.5 million distinct CDR3 sequences, approximately 43% occurring once. The chain joins TRBV27 to TRBJ2-3, with 10 bases fitting TRBD2. Sequencing was carried out using blood. The source is a young woman in good health. The DNA of the CDR3 is TGTGCCAGCAGTACTCTAGCGGGAGTGGGCACAGATACGCAGTATTTT. It specifies CASSTLAGVGTDTQYF.